This TCR beta chain was identified in a study of blood T cell repertoires in COVID-19. Study-level information: There were acute and convalescent COVID-19 samples, and they came from the United States, Italy and Spain. Nucleic acid was either cDNA or gDNA, and it came from T cells, B-cell-depleted T cells, or PBMCs.

Data came from immunoSEQ multiplex PCR; TCRdb stores just in-frame clones and leaves some out. The table lists 190,000 or so clones, 86% of them singletons. CDR1 and CDR2 (germline): KGHSH, LQKENI. This CDR3 spans 16 amino acids. The trim removed 2 bases at V and 1 base at J, leaving 4 bases unmatched. The sample taken for sequencing was peripheral blood. The chain links TRBV18 to TRBJ1-5; TRBD1 matches at 8 bases. The TCR was taken from a woman aged 65 to 85 with acute or convalescent COVID-19. The CDR3 bases are TGTGCCAGCTCACCAGGACAGGGCCAAAGCAATCAGCCCCAGCATTTT. This codes for CASSPGQGQSNQPQHF.